This T cell receptor beta chain is drawn from a study of shared clonotypes between healthy human individuals. Naive CD8 cells lacked CD45RO, underwent positive selection for CCR7 and left out terminally differentiated effector memory CD45RA+ cells. TCRdb's copy holds only in-frame clones and misses some; the assay was immunoSEQ multiplex PCR. This sample has millions of clones, with just under 95% found just once. This CDR3 is built from 18 residues. J gave up 2 bases and V 5 bases, and 13 bases lay outside the gene matches. The germline V gene has CDR1 SEHNR and CDR2 FQNEAQ (reference sequence). Sequencing was performed on naive CD8+ T cells sorted from blood. This receptor was identified in a man younger than 35 in good health. The V call is TRBV7-9, the J call TRBJ2-5; TRBD2 aligns across 11 bases. The CDR3, as DNA: TGTGCCAGCAGCCCGGGACTAGCGGTCCCGTTGGGACAAGAGACCCAGTACTTC. Its protein is CASSPGLAVPLGQETQYF.